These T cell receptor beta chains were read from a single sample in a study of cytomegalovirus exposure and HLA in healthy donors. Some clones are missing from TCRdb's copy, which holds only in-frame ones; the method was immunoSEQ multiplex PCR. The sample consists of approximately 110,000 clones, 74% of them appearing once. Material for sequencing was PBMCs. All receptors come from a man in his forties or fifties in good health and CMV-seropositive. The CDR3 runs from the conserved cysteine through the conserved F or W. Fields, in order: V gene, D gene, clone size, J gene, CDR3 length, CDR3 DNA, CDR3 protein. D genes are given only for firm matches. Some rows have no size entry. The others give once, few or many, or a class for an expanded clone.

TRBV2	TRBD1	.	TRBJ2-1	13	TGTGCCGGCTCGGGACAGGGATACAATGAGCAGTTCTTC	CAGSGQGYNEQFF
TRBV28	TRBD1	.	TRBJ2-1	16	TGTGCCAGCATCTCCCCCGGGACAGGGGGCTGGAATGAGCAGTTCTTC	CASISPGTGGWNEQFF
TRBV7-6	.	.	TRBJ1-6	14	TGTGCCAGCAGCTCGCAGGGGTATAATTCACCCCTCCACTTT	CASSSQGYNSPLHF
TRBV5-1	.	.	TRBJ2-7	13	TGCGCCAGCAGCCGGGACGCGCGGGGCGAGCAGTACTTC	CASSRDARGEQYF
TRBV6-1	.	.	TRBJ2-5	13	TGTGCCAGCAGTGCTGAGTTCCAAGAGACCCAGTACTTC	CASSAEFQETQYF
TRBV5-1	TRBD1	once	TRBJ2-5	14	TGCGCCAGCAGCCCCGGACAGGGGCCAGAGACCCAGTACTTC	CASSPGQGPETQYF
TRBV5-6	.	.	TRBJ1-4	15	TGTGCCAGCAGCTTTCAGGGATGGGAAAATGAAAAACTGTTTTTT	CASSFQGWENEKLFF
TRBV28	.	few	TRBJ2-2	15	TGTGCCAGCAGTTCCCCGGGACTTAACACCGGGGAGCTGTTTTTT	CASSSPGLNTGELFF
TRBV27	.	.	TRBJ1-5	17	TGTGCCAGCAGTCCGCGCGACAGCGATTATAGCAATCAGCCCCAGCATTTT	CASSPRDSDYSNQPQHF
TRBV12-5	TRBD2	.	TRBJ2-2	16	TGTGCTAGTGGTTTTGGAGCGGGGGGGCGTCCCGGGGAGCTGTTTTTT	CASGFGAGGRPGELFF
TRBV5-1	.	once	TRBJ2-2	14	TGCGCCAGCAGCTTAGGGGAAAGGGCCGGGGAGCTGTTTTTT	CASSLGERAGELFF
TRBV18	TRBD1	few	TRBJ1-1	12	TGTGCCAGCTCACCGGACAGGGCGGAAGCTTTCTTT	CASSPDRAEAFF
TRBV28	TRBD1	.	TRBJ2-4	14	TGTGCCAGCAGTTCAACCACAGGGGGAAACATTCAGTACTTC	CASSSTTGGNIQYF
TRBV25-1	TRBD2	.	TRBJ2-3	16	TGTGCCAGCAGTCCAAACCTAGCGGGGGTGACAGATACGCAGTATTTT	CASSPNLAGVTDTQYF
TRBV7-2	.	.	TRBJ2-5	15	TGTGCCAGCAGCTTAGCGGGGGCAGTCGGGGAGACCCAGTACTTC	CASSLAGAVGETQYF
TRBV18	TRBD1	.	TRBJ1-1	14	TGTGCCAGCTCACCTACAGGGGGGCTCACTGAAGCTTTCTTT	CASSPTGGLTEAFF